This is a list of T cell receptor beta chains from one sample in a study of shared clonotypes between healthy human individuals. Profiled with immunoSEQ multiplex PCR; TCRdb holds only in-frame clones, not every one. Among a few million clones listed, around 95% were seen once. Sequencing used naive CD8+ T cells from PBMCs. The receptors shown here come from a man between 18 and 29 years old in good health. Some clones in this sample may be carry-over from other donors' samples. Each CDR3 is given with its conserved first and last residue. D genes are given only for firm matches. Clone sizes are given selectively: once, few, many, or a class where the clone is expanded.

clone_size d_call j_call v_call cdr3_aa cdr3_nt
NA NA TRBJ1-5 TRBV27 CASSFGGDQPQHF TGTGCCAGCAGTTTTGGGGGGGATCAGCCCCAGCATTTT
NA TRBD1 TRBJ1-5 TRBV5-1 CASSSGQGARNQPQHF TGCGCCAGCAGCTCGGGACAGGGGGCTCGCAATCAGCCCCAGCATTTT
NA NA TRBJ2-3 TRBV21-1 CASLDGYTDTQYF TGTGCCAGCTTGGACGGGTACACAGATACGCAGTATTTT
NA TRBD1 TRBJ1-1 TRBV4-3 CASSQDHRGGTEAFF TGCGCCAGCAGCCAAGATCACAGGGGTGGCACTGAAGCTTTCTTT
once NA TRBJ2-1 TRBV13 CASSLGRFYNEQFF TGTGCCAGCAGCTTAGGAAGGTTCTACAATGAGCAGTTCTTC
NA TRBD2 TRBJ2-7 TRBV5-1 CASSPQAGDPFYEQYF TGCGCCAGCAGCCCCCAGGCGGGGGATCCCTTCTACGAGCAGTACTTC
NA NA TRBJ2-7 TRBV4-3 CASSQESAGPTSYEQYF TGCGCCAGCAGCCAAGAGTCAGCCGGGCCCACCTCCTACGAGCAGTACTTC
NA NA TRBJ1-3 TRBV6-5 CASSSNPGLGNTIYF TGTGCCAGCAGTTCCAACCCGGGACTCGGAAACACCATATATTTT
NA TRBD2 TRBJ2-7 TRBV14 CASSQDPGTSGRGYEQYF TGTGCCAGCAGCCAAGACCCCGGGACTAGCGGGAGAGGGTACGAGCAGTACTTC
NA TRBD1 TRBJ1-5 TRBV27 CASTATGGNQPQHF TGTGCCAGCACGGCAACAGGGGGAAATCAGCCCCAGCATTTT
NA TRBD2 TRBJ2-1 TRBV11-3 CASSLDRLAGQPWDEQFF TGTGCCAGCAGCTTAGACCGACTAGCGGGCCAGCCTTGGGATGAGCAGTTCTTC
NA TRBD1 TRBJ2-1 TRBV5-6 CASSDWTGNNEQFF TGTGCCAGCAGTGATTGGACAGGGAACAATGAGCAGTTCTTC
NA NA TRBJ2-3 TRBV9 CASSPQIVRGDTQYF TGTGCCAGCAGCCCCCAGATCGTTCGCGGGGATACGCAGTATTTT
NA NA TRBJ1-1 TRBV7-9 CASSYGGSTAEAFF TGTGCCAGCAGCTACGGAGGGTCAACAGCTGAAGCTTTCTTT